This TCR beta chain was profiled in a study of blood T cell repertoires in COVID-19. About the study: COVID-19 samples, acute and convalescent, were from the United States, Italy and Spain. T cells, B-cell-depleted T cells, or PBMCs provided the cDNA or gDNA that served as material.

Per the authors' pipeline: Counts of nucleated cells, estimated from reference gene primer amplification, were obtained. The assay was immunoSEQ multiplex PCR, and TCRdb's table has in-frame clones only and misses some. The D gene and trimming were derived from the DNA, and the V and J assignments and clone size from that table. The sample holds 310,000 or so clones, under 90% seen once. The CDR3 covers 15 residues. Trimming removed 6 bases from V and 10 bases from J; junction bases left unmatched: 10. The V gene's germline CDR1 is LNHDA and CDR2 SQIVND (reference sequence). Participant-reported clinical history was the basis for cohort assignment.

The V gene is TRBV19, the J gene TRBJ1-6, with 9 bases matching TRBD1. This clonotype was obtained from a woman between 18 and 29 years old who had recovered from COVID-19. Specimen: PBMCs or T cells enriched from blood (not recorded which). The CDR3 spells CASSPAGQGYSPLHF. DNA for the CDR3: TGTGCCAGTAGCCCAGCGGGACAGGGATACTCACCCCTCCACTTT.